The 4 T cell receptor beta chains below all came from one sample that was sequenced in a study of T-cell memory formation after mild COVID-19. Via MiXCR, TCRdb re-called the 5' RACE reads, giving one row per CDR3 protein. Of about 210,000 distinct CDR3 sequences in the sample, 27% were seen once. Sequencing was done on a sample of PBMCs or a T cell subset sorted from them (not recorded which). The receptors derive from an adult woman who had mild COVID-19 (a few samples of this study predate the infection). Cell type and time point are not known.

This clonotype has a handful of counts. The J gene is TRBJ2-1, the V gene TRBV20-1, with a possible D match to TRBD2 (6 bases). The CDR3 covers 16 residues. Germline assignment: CDR1 DFQATT and CDR2 SNEGSKA (reference sequence). V was shortened by 1 base and J by 6 bases, with 19 bases between the two germline ends. CDR3 sequence reads: CSARGPLGGRSNEQFF. As DNA, the CDR3 is TGCAGTGCTAGAGGTCCGCTGGGGGGTCGCAGCAATGAGCAGTTCTTC.

There are a few counts of this clonotype. The gene calls are TRBV9 and TRBJ2-6; the D is unclear. The V end lost 0 bases, the J end lost 4 bases, and 11 bases lay between the germline ends. Germline V gives CDR1 SGDLS, CDR2 YYNGEE. The CDR3 sequence is 16 residues long. This chain's CDR3 is CASSVGSVAGANVLTF. CDR3 nucleotides: TGTGCCAGCAGCGTAGGGTCGGTCGCCGGGGCCAACGTCCTGACTTTC. Together with reference TRBV9 and TRBJ2-6, the CDR3 gives the full variable domain: DSGVTQTPKHLITATGQRVTLRCSPRSGDLSVYWYQQSLDQGLQFLIQYYNGEERAKGNILERFSAQQFPDLHSELNLSSLELGDSALYFCASSVGSVAGANVLTFGAGSRLTVL.

The V and J genes are TRBV20-1 and TRBJ2-1; 8 bases agree with TRBD2. This CDR3 has 15 residues. Germline CDR1 and CDR2: DFQATT and SNEGSKA (reference sequence). V shed 0 bases, J shed 7 bases, and the junction held 8 bases outside the gene matches. The CDR3 sequence is CSARDVGRAINEQFF. For the CDR3, the DNA is TGCAGTGCTAGAGATGTCGGGAGGGCCATAAATGAGCAGTTCTTC.

The V gene is TRBV20-1, the J gene TRBJ2-3, with D hard to call. Trimming removed 5 bases from V and 1 base from J, with 13 bases in between. Germline V gives CDR1 DFQATT, CDR2 SNEGSKA (reference sequence). The CDR3 consists of 14 residues. The CDR3 region is CSAQSELRTDTQYF. Written as DNA, the CDR3 is TGCAGTGCTCAAAGCGAGCTACGCACAGATACGCAGTATTTT.